This TCR beta chain comes out of a study of shared T cell receptors in the human thymus. The CDR3 runs to 20 residues. V lost 1 base and J lost 1, with 28 bases in between. Germline V gene sequence: CDR1 SQVTM, CDR2 ANQGSEA. Sequencing was performed with immunoSEQ multiplex PCR; in TCRdb, only in-frame clones are kept and a portion is missing. The data contain some 400,000 clones, approximately 95% of them seen just once; the ten biggest clones take up approximately 0.02%. This clonotype was sampled from a human donor. V is TRBV29-1 and J is TRBJ1-2; a possible D gene is TRBD1 (6 bases). The specimen was thymocytes. CDR3 sequence: CSVEAGPTGWEYVLNYGYTF. The DNA for the CDR3 is TGCAGCGTTGAAGCCGGCCCCACAGGGTGGGAATATGTTCTTAACTATGGCTACACCTTC. Drawing the rest from reference TRBV29-1 and TRBJ1-2, the complete variable domain is SAVISQKPSRDICQRGTSLTIQCQVDSQVTMMFWYRQQPGQSLTLIATANQGSEATYESGFVIDKFPISRPNLTFSTLTVSNMSPEDSSIYLCSVEAGPTGWEYVLNYGYTFGSGTRLTVV.